This T cell receptor beta chain was identified during a study of blood T cell repertoires in COVID-19. Sequencing was performed with immunoSEQ multiplex PCR; in TCRdb, only in-frame clones are kept and a portion is missing. The sample carries 13,000 or so clones, less than 90% recorded once. Source material: peripheral blood. The clonotype comes from a man aged 40-49 years with active or convalescent COVID-19.

This CDR3 is CASSPPGRLGEKLFF. CDR3 in DNA: TGTGCCAGTTCCCCACCCGGGAGGCTGGGTGAAAAACTGTTTTTT. The rearrangement joins TRBV3-1 (or the pseudogene TRBV3-2) to TRBJ1-4; no definite D call. CDR1 is LGHDT, CDR2 YNNKEL, per germline (reference sequence). V gave up 9 bases and J gave up 7 bases, with 21 bases separating them. The length of the CDR3 is 15 residues.